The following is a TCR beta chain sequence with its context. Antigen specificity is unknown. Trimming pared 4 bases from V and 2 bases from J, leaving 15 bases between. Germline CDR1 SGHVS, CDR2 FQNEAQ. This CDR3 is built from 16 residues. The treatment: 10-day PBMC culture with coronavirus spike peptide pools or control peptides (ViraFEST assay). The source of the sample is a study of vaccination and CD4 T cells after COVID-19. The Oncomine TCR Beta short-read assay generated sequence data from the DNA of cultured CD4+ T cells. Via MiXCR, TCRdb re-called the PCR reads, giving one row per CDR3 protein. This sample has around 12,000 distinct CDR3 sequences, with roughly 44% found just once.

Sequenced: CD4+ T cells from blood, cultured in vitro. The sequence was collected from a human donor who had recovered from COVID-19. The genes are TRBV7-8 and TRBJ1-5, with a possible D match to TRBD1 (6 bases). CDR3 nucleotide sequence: TGTGCCAGCAGCTCCCCAGGTGGACAGCGCAATCAGCCCCAGCATTTT. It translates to CASSSPGGQRNQPQHF. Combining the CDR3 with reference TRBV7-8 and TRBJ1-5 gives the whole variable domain GAGVSQSPRYKVAKRGQDVALRCDPISGHVSLFWYQQALGQGPEFLTYFQNEAQLDKSGLPSDRFFAERPEGSVSTLKIQRTQQEDSAVYLCASSSPGGQRNQPQHFGDGTRLSIL.